The 2 T cell receptor beta chains given below trace back to one sample, sequenced in a study of cytomegalovirus exposure and HLA in healthy donors. Primers for the PCR totalled 60 Vbeta and 13 Jbeta. Repertoires were generated with immunoSEQ multiplex PCR, while TCRdb's copy carries only in-frame clones and drops some. The repertoire holds 200,000 to 250,000 clones, with almost 85% as singletons. Sequencing input: PBMCs. Receptors originate from a woman in her thirties or forties in good health and CMV-seronegative.

The rearrangement uses TRBV27 and TRBJ2-1; 8 bases agree with TRBD2. CDR1 is MNHEY and CDR2 is SMNVEV in the germline V gene (reference sequence). The CDR3 is 16 amino acids. Unmatched junction bases numbered 15, after V lost 7 bases and J lost 7 bases. CDR3 sequence reads: CASNLDGPGLGNEQFF. CDR3 coding DNA: TGTGCCAGCAACTTAGACGGACCGGGACTAGGGAATGAGCAGTTCTTC.

The V call is TRBV19, the J call TRBJ2-1, with D possibly matching TRBD1 (5 bases). CDR3 length equals 16 residues. The V and J ends lost 5 bases and 4 bases respectively, with 18 bases between them. CDR1 is LNHDA, CDR2 SQIVND, per germline (reference sequence). The CDR3, as DNA: TGTGCCAGTAGTGAGACAGCTACGGACCCGTACAATGAGCAGTTCTTC. Its translation: CASSETATDPYNEQFF. Supplemented by reference TRBV19 and TRBJ2-1, the full variable domain reads DGGITQSPKYLFRKEGQNVTLSCEQNLNHDAMYWYRQDPGQGLRLIYYSQIVNDFQKGDIAEGYSVSREKKESFPLTVTSAQKNPTAFYLCASSETATDPYNEQFFGPGTRLTVL.